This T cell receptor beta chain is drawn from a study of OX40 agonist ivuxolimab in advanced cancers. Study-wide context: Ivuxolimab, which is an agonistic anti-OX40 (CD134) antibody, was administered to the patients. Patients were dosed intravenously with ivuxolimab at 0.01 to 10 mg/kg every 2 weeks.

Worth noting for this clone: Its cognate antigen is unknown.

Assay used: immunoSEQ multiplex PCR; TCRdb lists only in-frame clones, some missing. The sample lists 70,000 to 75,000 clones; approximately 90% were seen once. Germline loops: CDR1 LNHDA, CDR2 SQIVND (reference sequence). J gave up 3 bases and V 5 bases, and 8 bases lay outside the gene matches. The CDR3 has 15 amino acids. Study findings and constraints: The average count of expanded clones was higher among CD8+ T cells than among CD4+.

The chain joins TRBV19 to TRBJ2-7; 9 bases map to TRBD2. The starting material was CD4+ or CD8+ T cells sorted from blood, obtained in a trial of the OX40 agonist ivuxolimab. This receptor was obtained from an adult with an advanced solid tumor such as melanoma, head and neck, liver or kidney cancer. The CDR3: CASSYAAGGIYEQYF. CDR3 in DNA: TGTGCCAGTAGTTACGCAGCGGGAGGTATCTACGAGCAGTACTTC.